The 32 T cell receptor beta chains reported below all come from one sample, sequenced in a study of Graves' ophthalmopathy and Graves' hyperthyroidism. For repertoire sequencing, the TCR beta CDR3 regions were amplified from RNA transcripts. First-round RT-PCR used HTBI primers; second-round multiplex PCR followed. TCRdb reprocessed the multiplex PCR reads via MiXCR and lists one record per CDR3 protein. The sample includes under 350,000 distinct CDR3 sequences, under 20% seen only once; the top ten take 12%. The sample taken for sequencing was peripheral blood. Receptor source: an adult man with Graves' ophthalmopathy.

This clonotype has at least ten counts. This chain connects TRBV6-1 to TRBJ2-7; D remains ambiguous. The CDR3 spans 14 residues. CDR1 is MNHNS and CDR2 is SASEGT in the germline V gene. V dropped 5 bases and J dropped 2 bases, with 13 bases sitting between them. CDR3 protein: CASSKPGMTYEQYF. The CDR3 DNA is TGTGCCAGCAGTAAACCAGGAATGACCTACGAGCAGTACTTC.

This clonotype was seen more than once but under ten times. The chain is built from TRBV5-1 and TRBJ2-7; 10 bases are a match to TRBD2. CDR1 and CDR2 (germline): SGHRS, YFSETQ. The J segment lost 0 bases and the V segment lost 4 bases, leaving 13 bases of the junction unmatched. The length of the CDR3 is 18 residues. Here the CDR3 DNA reads TGCGCCAGCAGCCCTTATAGACTAGCGGGTTCCCTCTCCTACGAGCAGTACTTC. Protein: CASSPYRLAGSLSYEQYF. The variable domain in full, with the rest retrieved from reference TRBV5-1 and TRBJ2-7, is KAGVTQTPRYLIKTRGQQVTLSCSPISGHRSVSWYQQTPGQGLQFLFEYFSETQRNKGNFPGRFSGRQFSNSRSEMNVSTLELGDSALYLCASSPYRLAGSLSYEQYFGPGTRLTVT.

This clonotype came up many times. This chain connects TRBV27 to TRBJ2-5; D might be TRBD2 (5 bases). V lost 5 bases, J lost 1 base, and 8 bases lay in between. CDR3 length equals 13 residues. Germline CDR1 is MNHEY and CDR2 is SMNVEV (reference sequence). This CDR3 is CASSPRAQETQYF. The CDR3 bases are TGTGCCAGCAGTCCGCGGGCCCAAGAGACCCAGTACTTC.

This clonotype occurred many times. The chain employs TRBV20-1 and TRBJ1-5; 7 nucleotides line up with TRBD1. From germline, CDR1 is DFQATT and CDR2 SNEGSKA (reference sequence). V gave up 0 bases and J gave up 6 bases; unmatched junction bases: 11. CDR3 size: 16 residues. CDR3 nucleotides: TGCAGTGCTAGAGATGTTAGAGGGACAGCTTCTCAGCCCCAGCATTTT. Its protein is CSARDVRGTASQPQHF.

This clonotype was seen repeatedly, ten times or more. The chain employs TRBV15 and TRBJ1-1; TRBD1 agrees at 8 bases. CDR1 and CDR2 from the germline V gene are LNHNV and YYDKDF (reference sequence). The length of the CDR3 is 14 residues. Trimming took 2 bases from V and 3 from J; bases not matched to a gene: 2. The CDR3 region is CATSRKQGDTEAFF. As DNA, the CDR3 is TGTGCCACCAGCAGAAAACAGGGGGACACTGAAGCTTTCTTT.

This clonotype was recorded at least ten times. The chain joins TRBV6-1 to TRBJ1-2; no clear D. Trimming pared 6 bases from V and 8 bases from J, leaving 16 bases between. Germline V gives CDR1 MNHNS, CDR2 SASEGT. There are 13 residues in the CDR3. The CDR3, as DNA: TGTGCCAGCAGCATTGACCGACGCCGAGGCTACACCTTC. This encodes CASSIDRRRGYTF.

This clonotype came up many times. This chain connects TRBV11-2 to TRBJ2-7; D gene ambiguous. V lost 5 bases, J lost 2 bases, and 13 bases lay in between. Germline values: CDR1 SGHAT, CDR2 FQNNGV. This CDR3 has 14 residues. CDR3 amino acids: CASSPELSTYEQYF. In nucleotides, the CDR3 is TGTGCCAGCAGCCCCGAACTTTCAACCTACGAGCAGTACTTC.

The chain uses TRBV20-1 and TRBJ2-5; D ambiguous. V was trimmed by 2 bases and J by 3 bases, leaving 4 bases between them. The length of the CDR3 is 11 residues. Germline loops: CDR1 DFQATT, CDR2 SNEGSKA (reference sequence). CDR3 in amino acids: CSARLEETQYF. CDR3 nucleotides: TGCAGTGCTAGACTAGAAGAGACCCAGTACTTC.

This clonotype was found many times. Possible read error: a much larger clone is one base away. J is TRBJ2-5 and V is TRBV6-1; D is perhaps TRBD1 or TRBD2 (5 bases each). There are 11 residues in the CDR3. CDR1 and CDR2 from the germline V gene are MNHNS and SASEGT. The V end lost 4 bases, the J end lost 9 bases, and 9 bases lay between the germline ends. The CDR3 coding sequence is TGTGCCAGCAGTGGAAGAGGGGCCCAGTACTTC. Its protein product is CASSGRGAQYF.

This chain connects TRBV29-1 to TRBJ2-7; 7 nucleotides agree with TRBD2. The CDR3 extends over 17 amino acids. CDR1 SQVTM and CDR2 ANQGSEA come from the germline V gene. With 4 bases clipped from V and 0 bases from J, the junction kept 15 bases outside the gene matches. CDR3 amino acids: CSVGGGEGSSSSYEQYF. Written as DNA, the CDR3 is TGCAGCGTTGGGGGAGGGGAAGGGTCCTCAAGCTCCTACGAGCAGTACTTC.

The table lists this clonotype with many counts. This sequence joins TRBV7-9 and TRBJ1-2; no definite D call. There are 14 residues in the CDR3. Trimming left V 1 base short and J 1 base short, with 7 bases between. From germline, CDR1 is SEHNR and CDR2 FQNEAQ (reference sequence). The CDR3 is CASSLDTRNYGYTF. CDR3 in DNA: TGTGCCAGCAGCTTAGATACGCGTAACTATGGCTACACCTTC.

V is TRBV6-2 or TRBV6-3 and J is TRBJ1-2, with 11 bases lining up with TRBD1. The CDR3 is 15 residues long. Per the germline V gene, CDR1 is MNHEY and CDR2 is SVGEGT. With V trimmed by 4 bases and J by 5 bases, 6 bases remained unmatched. As DNA, the CDR3 is TGTGCCAGCAGTTCTGTCCGGGACAGGGGGTATGGCTACACCTTC. Translated: CASSSVRDRGYGYTF.

This clonotype was seen many times. The chain links TRBV6-1 to TRBJ2-7; 10 nucleotides match TRBD1. CDR3 length: 15 amino acids. V dropped 6 bases and J dropped 4; count of bases not matched to a gene: 9. Germline V gene sequence: CDR1 MNHNS, CDR2 SASEGT. The CDR3 spells CASRIDRDRGYEQYF. CDR3 DNA: TGTGCCAGCAGGATCGATCGGGACAGGGGTTACGAGCAGTACTTC.

The chain combines TRBV29-1 with TRBJ2-5; D is uncertain. The V gene lost 0 bases and the J gene lost 3 bases, with 17 bases spanning the gap. The germline gives CDR1 SQVTM, CDR2 ANQGSEA. This CDR3 is built from 16 residues. CDR3 loop: CSVEDIDRAQEETQYF. CDR3 in DNA: TGCAGCGTTGAAGATATAGATCGGGCGCAGGAAGAGACCCAGTACTTC.

There are many counts of this clonotype. The chain recombines TRBV4-1 with TRBJ2-7; 9 bases agree with TRBD2. Germline CDR1 MGHRA, CDR2 YSYEKL. The CDR3 sequence is 18 residues long. V was pared by 1 base and J by 3 bases, with 13 bases of the junction left unmatched. The CDR3: CASSQVLQGTSSFYEQYF. In DNA, the CDR3 is TGCGCCAGCAGCCAAGTACTACAGGGGACTAGCAGCTTCTACGAGCAGTACTTC.

Comments on this clonotype: Germline is not matched at one junction end, which may reflect a read error. The rearrangement joins TRBV6-1 to TRBJ1-1; weak D call: TRBD1 (5 bases). The CDR3 consists of 15 residues. Germline V lookup: CDR1 MNHNS, CDR2 SASEGT. CDR3 amino acids: CASSLGVQLNTEACF. CDR3 DNA sequence: TGTGCCAGCTCCCTAGGGGTACAGCTGAACACTGAAGCTTGCTTT.

This clonotype has a handful of counts. A much more abundant neighbour one base away suggests this may be a read error. The chain carries TRBV20-1 and TRBJ1-2; the D is unclear. Germline CDR1 is DFQATT and CDR2 is SNEGSKA (reference sequence). This CDR3 region has 12 residues. The V and J ends lost 0 bases and 8 bases respectively, with 10 bases between them. The CDR3 sequence: CSARESDWGYTF. For the CDR3, the DNA is TGCAGTGCTAGAGAGTCGGATTGGGGCTACACCTTC.

The table lists this clonotype with many counts. The chain links TRBV20-1 to TRBJ2-5; tentative D call: TRBD1 (6 bases). V gave up 1 base and J gave up 2 bases, with 14 bases separating them. Germline V gene data show CDR1 as DFQATT and CDR2 as SNEGSKA (reference sequence). The CDR3 is made up of 15 amino acids. The CDR3 nucleotides are TGCAGTGCTAGAGGAGGCAGGGGTGTACAAGAGACCCAGTACTTC. It specifies CSARGGRGVQETQYF.

In this sample, this clonotype turned up many times. The V and J genes are TRBV19 and TRBJ1-1, with D unresolved. Trimming left V 2 bases short and J 1 base short, with 5 bases between. The CDR3 runs to 13 residues. Per the germline V gene, CDR1 is LNHDA and CDR2 is SQIVND (reference sequence). This CDR3 is CASSITANTEAFF. The CDR3 DNA reads as TGTGCCAGTAGTATAACAGCGAACACTGAAGCTTTCTTT.

There are many counts of this clonotype. The gene calls are TRBV19 and TRBJ2-5; the D gene is possibly TRBD2 (6 bases). Trimming took 7 bases from V and 5 from J, leaving 14 bases between them. Germline CDR1 LNHDA, CDR2 SQIVND (reference sequence). The CDR3 is 13 amino acids. CDR3 DNA sequence: TGTGCCAGTAAAAGACTAGGTGACGAGACCCAGTACTTC. This sequence encodes CASKRLGDETQYF.

This clonotype was counted between two and nine times. The chain uses TRBV5-8 and TRBJ1-2, with 7 bases lining up with TRBD1. Trimming cost V 6 bases and J 6 bases; bases outside gene matches: 8. Germline lookup yields CDR1 SGHTS and CDR2 YDEGEE. The CDR3 is 13 residues long. In DNA, the CDR3 is TGTGCCAGCAACATAGGGACAGATCATGGCTACACCTTC. Amino acid sequence: CASNIGTDHGYTF.

This clonotype was found many times. The chain combines TRBV10-3 with TRBJ2-7; the match to TRBD2 covers 8 bases. The CDR3 spans 13 residues. Germline assignment: CDR1 ENHRY and CDR2 SYGVKD. After removal of 6 bases from V and 5 bases from J, the junction contained 6 bases not matched to a gene. The CDR3 region has the DNA TGTGCCATCAGCCCGGGACTAGTTAACGAGCAGTACTTC. Translation: CAISPGLVNEQYF.

V gene TRBV19 combines with J gene TRBJ2-7; 10 bases are a match to TRBD1. Per germline, CDR1 LNHDA and CDR2 SQIVND (reference sequence). This CDR3 is built from 16 residues. Trimming at V came to 5 bases and at J to 3 bases, leaving 10 bases not matched to a gene. In DNA form, the CDR3 reads TGTGCCAGTAGTTCCACCCGCCGGGACAGGGGCTACGAGCAGTACTTC. This translates into CASSSTRRDRGYEQYF.

V is TRBV18 and J is TRBJ2-7, with D perhaps matching TRBD1 (5 bases). Germline CDR1 reads KGHSH; CDR2 reads LQKENI. The CDR3 has 14 amino acids. V was shortened by 2 bases and J by 2 bases, with 10 bases between the two germline ends. The CDR3 spells CASSPVGRAYEQYF. The CDR3 nucleotides read TGTGCCAGCTCACCAGTAGGCAGGGCCTACGAGCAGTACTTC.

This chain joins TRBV15 and TRBJ2-7, with D perhaps being TRBD1 or TRBD2 (6 bases each). Trimming stripped 5 bases from V and 5 bases from J, with 22 bases between. Per the germline V gene, CDR1 is LNHNV and CDR2 is YYDKDF (reference sequence). The CDR3 is made up of 16 amino acids. CDR3 DNA: TGTGCCACCAGCCGGGGGTATCAGGGGTTTAGGGACGAGCAGTACTTC. Amino acid sequence: CATSRGYQGFRDEQYF. The entire variable domain, with the rest obtained from reference TRBV15 and TRBJ2-7, is as follows: DAMVIQNPRYQVTQFGKPVTLSCSQTLNHNVMYWYQQKSSQAPKLLFHYYDKDFNNEADTPDNFQSRRPNTSFCFLDIRSPGLGDTAMYLCATSRGYQGFRDEQYFGPGTRLTVT.

The chain uses TRBV4-3 and TRBJ2-7; a possible D gene is TRBD1 (6 bases). The CDR3 is made up of 16 amino acids. Between the trimmed V and J ends, which lost 0 bases and 2 bases, there was a span of 14 bases. CDR1 is LGHNA and CDR2 is YSLEER in the germline V gene. CDR3 sequence reads: CASSQDFMGQAYEQYF. As DNA, the CDR3 is TGCGCCAGCAGCCAAGATTTCATGGGACAAGCCTACGAGCAGTACTTC.

This clonotype appeared many times. The chain has TRBV9 and TRBJ2-2; no reliable D call. V dropped 3 bases and J dropped 4 bases, with 7 bases sitting between them. The CDR3 is 13 residues long. CDR1 and CDR2 (germline): SGDLS, YYNGEE. This CDR3 reads CASSAPITGELFF. CDR3 DNA: TGTGCCAGCAGCGCTCCCATCACCGGGGAGCTGTTTTTT.

This clonotype was seen ten or more times. At one boundary the junction diverges from the germline segment, which might be a read error. This chain connects TRBV6-5 to TRBJ2-2, with D possibly being TRBD1 or TRBD2 (6 bases each). Germline assignment: CDR1 MNHEY and CDR2 SVGAGI. CDR3 length equals 15 residues. CDR3 nucleotides: TGTGCCTGCAGGTGGGGGGCGCTGGACACCGGGGAGCTGTTTTTT. Translated: CACRWGALDTGELFF.

J is TRBJ1-2 and V is TRBV18; TRBD1 agrees at 8 bases. After removal of 4 bases from V and 2 bases from J, the junction contained 6 bases not matched to a gene. CDR1 is KGHSH, CDR2 LQKENI, per germline. The CDR3 totals 15 residues. The CDR3 protein is CASSLRTGPNYGYTF. Here the CDR3 DNA reads TGTGCCAGCTCACTTCGGACAGGGCCGAACTATGGCTACACCTTC.

There are many counts of this clonotype. V usage is TRBV27 and J usage is TRBJ2-2; the D call may be TRBD1 or TRBD2 (5 bases each). The germline gives CDR1 MNHEY, CDR2 SMNVEV (reference sequence). The CDR3 extends over 14 amino acids. Trimming pared 7 bases from V and 6 bases from J, leaving 15 bases between. The CDR3 loop reads CASIPTLGAGELFF. For the CDR3, the DNA is TGTGCCAGCATACCCACGCTGGGGGCCGGGGAGCTGTTTTTT.

This clonotype was recorded at least ten times. For the CDR3, the DNA is TGTGCCAGCAGCCAAGAACTAGAGAATTCACCCCTCCACTTT. This gives the protein CASSQELENSPLHF. The chain couples TRBV3-1 to TRBJ1-6; D not resolved. The CDR3 has 14 residues. Trimming took off 0 bases at V and 7 bases at J, with 7 bases between the two ends. The V gene's germline CDR1 is LGHDT and CDR2 YNNKEL (reference sequence).

Ten or more counts support this clonotype. The V call is TRBV2, the J call TRBJ2-7; 10 bases align to TRBD1. V gave up 5 bases and J gave up 2 bases; unmatched junction bases: 6. Germline CDR1 SNHLY, CDR2 FYNNEI. The CDR3 covers 15 residues. This chain's CDR3 is CASSFGQGVAYEQYF. CDR3 coding DNA: TGTGCCAGCAGTTTCGGACAGGGGGTCGCCTACGAGCAGTACTTC.